A single sample gave rise to the 14 T cell receptor beta chains below, sequenced in a study of T-cell memory formation after mild COVID-19. TCRdb fed the 5' RACE reads into MiXCR, producing one record per CDR3 protein. The sample records roughly 200,000 distinct CDR3 sequences, around 19% being singletons. The sequenced sample consisted of PBMCs or a T cell subset sorted from them (not recorded which). Every receptor here comes from an adult woman who had mild COVID-19 (a few samples of this study predate the infection). Cell type and time point are not known.

This clonotype was seen more than once but under ten times. The chain joins TRBV7-9 to TRBJ2-7; TRBD1 is a possible D gene (6 bases). CDR1 and CDR2 from the germline V gene are SEHNR and FQNEAQ (reference sequence). Trimming shortened V by 5 bases and J by 2 bases, and 19 bases separated the two germline ends. CDR3 length equals 16 residues. The chain's CDR3 is CASSERTTTGPYEQYF. CDR3 bases: TGTGCCAGCAGCGAAAGAACCACGACAGGCCCCTACGAGCAGTACTTC.

The genes are TRBV13 and TRBJ2-1; perhaps D is TRBD1 or TRBD2 (5 bases each). The CDR3 loop spans 16 amino acids. Per germline, CDR1 PRHDT and CDR2 FYEKMQ (reference sequence). V gave up 7 bases and J gave up 0 bases, with 16 bases separating them. The CDR3 nucleotides read TGTGCCAGCACCCGGGGCCACTCCCGCTCCTACAATGAGCAGTTCTTC. Translation gives CASTRGHSRSYNEQFF.

V is TRBV7-3 and J is TRBJ2-5, with D perhaps matching TRBD1 or TRBD2 (5 bases each). The CDR3 sequence is 16 residues long. The V gene's germline CDR1 is SGHTA and CDR2 FQGTGA. The V end was cut by 1 base, the J end by 4 bases, with 16 bases between. The CDR3: CASSLRGRVSGETQYF. In nucleotides, the CDR3 is TGTGCCAGCAGCTTAAGGGGACGTGTTTCGGGAGAGACCCAGTACTTC. Full variable domain (missing parts from reference TRBV7-3 and TRBJ2-5): GAGVSQTPSNKVTEKGKYVELRCDPISGHTALYWYRQSLGQGPEFLIYFQGTGAADDSGLPNDRFFAVRPEGSVSTLKIQRTERGDSAVYLCASSLRGRVSGETQYFGPGTRLLVL.

This clonotype was detected only a few times. The chain joins TRBV7-9 to TRBJ1-6, with 9 bases lining up with TRBD1. J lost 13 bases, V lost 6 bases, and 10 bases had no gene match. This CDR3 spans 14 amino acids. Germline V lookup: CDR1 SEHNR, CDR2 FQNEAQ (reference sequence). The CDR3 DNA sequence: TGTGCCAGCAGTCCCGGGACAGGGAGTCACCCCCTCCACTTT. Its translation is CASSPGTGSHPLHF. Full variable domain (outside the CDR3, taken from reference TRBV7-9 and TRBJ1-6): DTGVSQNPRHKITKRGQNVTFRCDPISEHNRLYWYRQTLGQGPEFLTYFQNEAQLEKSRLLSDRFSAERPKGSFSTLEIQRTEQGDSAMYLCASSPGTGSHPLHFGNGTRLTVT.

In this sample, this clonotype turned up a few times. The CDR3 protein is CATSDSGQGGGETQYF. In DNA form, the CDR3 reads TGTGCCACCAGTGACTCGGGACAGGGTGGAGGGGAGACCCAGTACTTC. The chain couples TRBV24-1 to TRBJ2-5; TRBD1 matches at 9 bases. CDR1 is KGHDR, CDR2 SFDVKD, per germline. The CDR3 spans 16 residues. V lost 4 bases to trimming and J lost 5 bases; unmatched junction nucleotides: 10.

CDR3 sequence reads: CASKEGVASNQPQHF. As DNA, the CDR3 is TGTGCCAGCAAAGAAGGGGTAGCGAGCAATCAGCCCCAGCATTTT. The V gene is TRBV2, the J gene TRBJ1-5, with a weak D call TRBD1 (5 bases). The length of the CDR3 is 15 residues. CDR1 and CDR2 (germline): SNHLY, FYNNEI. The ends were cut back, 7 bases at V and 1 base at J, with 14 bases in the middle.

The gene calls are TRBV12-3 or TRBV12-4 and TRBJ2-7; D not certain. V was pared by 4 bases and J by 4 bases, with 8 bases between. The CDR3 runs 12 residues. CDR3 in amino acids: CASSWTYYEQYF. The CDR3 nucleotides are TGTGCCAGCAGTTGGACCTATTACGAGCAGTACTTC.

This clonotype came up a few times. V gene TRBV4-3 combines with J gene TRBJ2-3, with 8 bases fitting TRBD2. CDR1 and CDR2 (germline): LGHNA, YSLEER. The CDR3 has 16 amino acids. V lost 0 bases, J lost 4 bases, and 6 bases stayed unmatched. The DNA of the CDR3 is TGCGCCAGCAGCCAAGACCCAGCGGGAGTTTCAGATACGCAGTATTTT. Residues: CASSQDPAGVSDTQYF.

The V gene is TRBV7-8, the J gene TRBJ2-7, with D perhaps TRBD2 (5 bases). Germline-derived CDR1 and CDR2 are SGHVS and FQNEAQ. The V and J ends lost 0 bases and 7 bases respectively, with 10 bases between them. The CDR3 contains 13 residues. Here the CDR3 DNA reads TGTGCCAGCAGCTTAGCGGGAGTGAGGGAGCAGTACTTC. Its translation: CASSLAGVREQYF.

This clonotype has only a few counts. This chain joins TRBV7-2 and TRBJ2-5; D gene ambiguous. Germline assignment: CDR1 SGHTA and CDR2 FQGNSA. The CDR3 contains 12 residues. Between the trimmed V and J ends, which lost 6 bases and 4 bases, there was a span of 9 bases. Written as DNA, the CDR3 is TGTGCCAGCAGTTATGATCGAGAGACCCAGTACTTC. Translated, it gives CASSYDRETQYF.

This clonotype is judged medium-sized (0.01 to 0.1%). The rearrangement links TRBV7-8 to TRBJ1-1; 9 bases fit TRBD1. The CDR3 contains 13 residues. Germline V gene data show CDR1 as SGHVS and CDR2 as FQNEAQ. J lost 4 bases, V lost 5 bases, and 2 bases had no gene match. In nucleotides, the CDR3 is TGTGCCAGCAGCCTGACAGGGGGCACTGAAGCTTTCTTT. Protein sequence: CASSLTGGTEAFF. The full variable domain, its missing parts supplied by reference TRBV7-8 and TRBJ1-1, is GAGVSQSPRYKVAKRGQDVALRCDPISGHVSLFWYQQALGQGPEFLTYFQNEAQLDKSGLPSDRFFAERPEGSVSTLKIQRTQQEDSAVYLCASSLTGGTEAFFGQGTRLTVV.

The chain links TRBV9 to TRBJ2-2; the D gene is possibly TRBD1 (5 bases). Germline CDR1 SGDLS, CDR2 YYNGEE. Deletions cut 0 bases from V and 3 bases from J, with 12 bases between. The CDR3 length is 16 residues. CDR3 protein: CASSVGFLRDTGELFF. The CDR3 DNA reads TGTGCCAGCAGCGTAGGATTCCTCAGGGACACCGGGGAGCTGTTTTTT.

There are a few counts of this clonotype. V usage is TRBV12-3 or TRBV12-4 and J usage is TRBJ2-2, with D hard to call. The CDR3 is made up of 14 amino acids. V was cut by 1 base and J by 7 bases, with 10 bases left in between. The CDR3 loop reads CASSLDSIYGELFF. For the CDR3, the DNA is TGTGCCAGCAGTTTAGATAGTATCTACGGGGAGCTGTTTTTT.

As to this clonotype: This may stem from a read error, because a much larger clone lies one nucleotide away. The chain's CDR3 is CASSLGNNYDQYF. CDR3 DNA sequence: TGTGCCAGCAGCCTCGGGAATAACTACGATCAGTACTTC. The chain is built from TRBV11-2 and TRBJ2-7, with a possible D match to TRBD2 (5 bases). The CDR3 has 13 amino acids. The germline V gene has CDR1 SGHAT and CDR2 FQNNGV.